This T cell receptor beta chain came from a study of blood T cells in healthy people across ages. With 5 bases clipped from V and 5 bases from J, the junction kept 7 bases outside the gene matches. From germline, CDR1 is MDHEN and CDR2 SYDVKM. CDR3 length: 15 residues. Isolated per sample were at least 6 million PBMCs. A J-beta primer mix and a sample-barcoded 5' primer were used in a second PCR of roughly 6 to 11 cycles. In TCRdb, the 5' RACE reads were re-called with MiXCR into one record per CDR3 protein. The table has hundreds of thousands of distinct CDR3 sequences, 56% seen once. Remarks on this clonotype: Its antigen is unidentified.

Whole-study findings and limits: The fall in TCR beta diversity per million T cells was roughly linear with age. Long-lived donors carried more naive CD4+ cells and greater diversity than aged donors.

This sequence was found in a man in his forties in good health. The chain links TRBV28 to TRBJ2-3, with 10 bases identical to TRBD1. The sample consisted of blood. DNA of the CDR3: TGTGCCAGCAGTCCGGCCGGGACAGGGGTAGATACGCAGTATTTT. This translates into CASSPAGTGVDTQYF.